This T cell receptor beta chain emerged from a study of shared clonotypes between healthy human individuals. CDR1 and CDR2 from the germline V gene are SGHRS and YFSETQ. The CDR3 extends over 15 amino acids. Trimming took off 4 bases at V and 10 bases at J, with 23 bases between the two ends. It was roughly 200 ng DNA, 28,000 or so T cell genomes, that sorted-subset replicate PCRs used. The method was immunoSEQ multiplex PCR; TCRdb's version includes in-frame clones alone and lacks a portion of them. The profile shows some 900,000 clones, around 80% of them singletons. Participating donors were healthy, HIV-negative adults free of recent acute infections or vaccinations.

Input material: memory CD4+ T cells sorted from blood. The subset denotes: CD45RA-negative fraction. The chain recombines TRBV5-1 with TRBJ2-5, with D possibly matching TRBD2 (6 bases). This receptor was taken from a man younger than 35 in good health. This CDR3 reads CASSQDPEGIMGQYF. The DNA for the CDR3 is TGCGCCAGCAGCCAAGACCCGGAGGGTATCATGGGCCAGTACTTC.